The rows below give T cell receptor beta chains drawn from one sample of a study of control samples from healthy donors and cancer patients. Data came from immunoSEQ multiplex PCR; TCRdb stores just in-frame clones and leaves some out. The sample has roughly 170,000 clones, about 93% seen once. The specimen sequenced was blood. All receptors come from a man aged 18 to 30 in good health. Both conserved end residues are part of each CDR3. The D gene is left open where the match is weak. A clone size is listed for some rows: how often the clone was seen (once, few, many), or a class if it is expanded.

j_gene: TRBJ2-1
abundance: -
v_gene: TRBV13
d_gene: -
CDR3aa: CASSTLRTEQFF
CDR3nt: TGTGCCAGCAGCACCCTTAGAACTGAGCAGTTCTTC

j_gene: TRBJ2-5
abundance: -
v_gene: TRBV30
d_gene: TRBD2
CDR3aa: CAWKVAGGAAKETQYF
CDR3nt: TGTGCCTGGAAAGTAGCGGGGGGCGCAGCCAAAGAGACCCAGTACTTC

j_gene: TRBJ1-6
abundance: -
v_gene: TRBV29-1
d_gene: -
CDR3aa: CSVEDRTRNNSPLHF
CDR3nt: TGCAGCGTTGAAGACAGGACTAGGAATAATTCACCCCTCCACTTT

j_gene: TRBJ2-1
abundance: -
v_gene: TRBV9
d_gene: TRBD1
CDR3aa: CASSVWTGGAYNEQFF
CDR3nt: TGTGCCAGCAGCGTGTGGACAGGGGGCGCCTACAATGAGCAGTTCTTC

j_gene: TRBJ1-6
abundance: -
v_gene: TRBV6-6
d_gene: -
CDR3aa: CASSPTGPQRYNSPLHF
CDR3nt: TGTGCCAGCAGTCCCACAGGGCCCCAACGGTATAATTCACCCCTCCACTTT

j_gene: TRBJ1-6
abundance: once
v_gene: TRBV6-5
d_gene: -
CDR3aa: CASSLTPPPSPLHF
CDR3nt: TGTGCCAGCAGCCTGACTCCTCCGCCCTCACCCCTCCACTTT

j_gene: TRBJ2-5
abundance: -
v_gene: TRBV27
d_gene: -
CDR3aa: CASSPLGSRQETQYF
CDR3nt: TGTGCCAGCAGCCCCCTGGGTTCCCGCCAAGAGACCCAGTACTTC

j_gene: TRBJ2-2
abundance: -
v_gene: TRBV9
d_gene: -
CDR3aa: CASSTQRGLNTGELFF
CDR3nt: TGTGCCAGCAGCACGCAACGGGGCTTAAACACCGGGGAGCTGTTTTTT

j_gene: TRBJ1-5
abundance: -
v_gene: TRBV5-6
d_gene: -
CDR3aa: CASSLRDTNQPQHF
CDR3nt: TGTGCCAGCAGCTTGAGGGACACCAATCAGCCCCAGCATTTT

j_gene: TRBJ2-3
abundance: -
v_gene: TRBV18
d_gene: TRBD1
CDR3aa: CASSRQGAKDTQYF
CDR3nt: TGTGCCAGCTCTCGACAGGGGGCTAAAGATACGCAGTATTTT

j_gene: TRBJ2-1
abundance: -
v_gene: TRBV28
d_gene: TRBD1
CDR3aa: CASRARQGTLPARDYRGPYNEQFF
CDR3nt: TGTGCCAGCAGGGCAAGACAGGGGACCCTACCTGCACGGGATTACAGGGGACCCTACAATGAGCAGTTCTTC

j_gene: TRBJ1-1
abundance: -
v_gene: TRBV23-1
d_gene: TRBD1
CDR3aa: CASSPAPGQGTPLNTEAFF
CDR3nt: TGCGCCAGCAGTCCAGCCCCGGGACAGGGGACCCCTCTGAACACTGAAGCTTTCTTT

j_gene: TRBJ1-4
abundance: -
v_gene: TRBV19
d_gene: -
CDR3aa: CASSLAARREKLFF
CDR3nt: TGTGCCAGTAGTCTAGCGGCACGGAGGGAAAAACTGTTTTTT

j_gene: TRBJ2-4
abundance: -
v_gene: TRBV2
d_gene: -
CDR3aa: CASRGRPKNIQYF
CDR3nt: TGTGCCAGCAGGGGACGACCCAAAAACATTCAGTACTTC

j_gene: TRBJ2-2
abundance: -
v_gene: TRBV5-4
d_gene: TRBD1
CDR3aa: CASSMGQGDTGELFF
CDR3nt: TGTGCCAGCAGCATGGGACAGGGGGACACCGGGGAGCTGTTTTTT

j_gene: TRBJ2-1
abundance: few
v_gene: TRBV18
d_gene: -
CDR3aa: CASSRKVRVGSYNEQFF
CDR3nt: TGTGCCAGCTCCCGGAAGGTAAGGGTTGGCTCCTACAATGAGCAGTTCTTC

j_gene: TRBJ1-1
abundance: -
v_gene: TRBV3-1/TRBV3-2
d_gene: -
CDR3aa: CASSQGQGYTEAFF
CDR3nt: TGTGCCAGCAGCCAAGGACAAGGGTACACTGAAGCTTTCTTT

j_gene: TRBJ1-1
abundance: -
v_gene: TRBV30
d_gene: -
CDR3aa: CAWSRDWGRNTEAFF
CDR3nt: TGTGCCTGGAGCCGTGACTGGGGGCGGAATACTGAAGCTTTCTTT

j_gene: TRBJ2-4
abundance: -
v_gene: TRBV3-1/TRBV3-2
d_gene: -
CDR3aa: CASSQGSIQYF
CDR3nt: TGTGCCAGCAGCCAAGGTAGCATTCAGTACTTC

j_gene: TRBJ1-5
abundance: -
v_gene: TRBV2
d_gene: -
CDR3aa: CASSAAVRRVQPQHF
CDR3nt: TGTGCCAGCAGTGCGGCAGTCCGGCGGGTCCAGCCCCAGCATTTT

j_gene: TRBJ1-2
abundance: -
v_gene: TRBV4-1
d_gene: -
CDR3aa: CASSKQNYGYTF
CDR3nt: TGCGCCAGCAGTAAACAGAACTATGGCTACACCTTC

j_gene: TRBJ2-3
abundance: -
v_gene: TRBV27
d_gene: TRBD2
CDR3aa: CASSDGTSGSTDTQYF
CDR3nt: TGTGCCAGCAGTGACGGGACTAGCGGAAGCACAGATACGCAGTATTTT

j_gene: TRBJ2-1
abundance: -
v_gene: TRBV7-3
d_gene: TRBD2
CDR3aa: CASSLAGSSYNEQFF
CDR3nt: TGTGCCAGCAGCCTAGCGGGGAGCTCCTACAATGAGCAGTTCTTC

j_gene: TRBJ2-1
abundance: -
v_gene: TRBV28
d_gene: -
CDR3aa: CASTPIDTSSYNEQFF
CDR3nt: TGTGCCAGCACACCGATTGATACTAGCTCCTACAATGAGCAGTTCTTC

j_gene: TRBJ1-1
abundance: -
v_gene: TRBV3-1/TRBV3-2
d_gene: -
CDR3aa: CASSSAHTEAFF
CDR3nt: TGTGCCAGCTCTTCGGCACACACTGAAGCTTTCTTT

j_gene: TRBJ2-7
abundance: -
v_gene: TRBV7-9
d_gene: -
CDR3aa: CASSLVSYEQYF
CDR3nt: TGTGCCAGCAGCTTAGTTTCCTACGAGCAGTACTTC

j_gene: TRBJ2-3
abundance: -
v_gene: TRBV27
d_gene: TRBD2
CDR3aa: CASSFLGLAGGPGDTQYF
CDR3nt: TGTGCCAGCAGTTTCCTTGGACTAGCGGGGGGGCCGGGAGATACGCAGTATTTT

j_gene: TRBJ2-7
abundance: -
v_gene: TRBV6-6
d_gene: -
CDR3aa: CASSQLDREGDEQYF
CDR3nt: TGTGCCAGCAGCCAGTTGGACAGGGAGGGCGACGAGCAGTACTTC